This T cell receptor (beta chain) was captured by sequencing in a study of blood T cells in healthy people across ages. Overall study results and limits: Higher diversity, along with more naive CD4+ cells, distinguished long-lived donors from aged donors.

The second PCR ran about 6 to 11 cycles with a sample-barcoded 5' primer and J-beta primers. TCRdb re-called the 5' RACE reads through MiXCR, storing one row per CDR3 protein. The sample carries more than 550,000 distinct CDR3 sequences, 22% recorded once. To note about this clonotype: Its antigen is unidentified.

The source of this sequence is a man between 65 and 85 years old in good health. The source material was blood.

The CDR3 here is CSATVPGQGDTQYF. Written as DNA, the CDR3 is TGCAGTGCCACAGTCCCGGGACAGGGAGATACGCAGTATTTT. The chain joins TRBV20-1 to TRBJ2-3, with 9 bases identical to TRBD1. This CDR3 comprises 14 residues. The germline gives CDR1 DFQATT, CDR2 SNEGSKA (reference sequence). Trimming removed 6 bases from V and 5 bases from J; junction bases left unmatched: 9.